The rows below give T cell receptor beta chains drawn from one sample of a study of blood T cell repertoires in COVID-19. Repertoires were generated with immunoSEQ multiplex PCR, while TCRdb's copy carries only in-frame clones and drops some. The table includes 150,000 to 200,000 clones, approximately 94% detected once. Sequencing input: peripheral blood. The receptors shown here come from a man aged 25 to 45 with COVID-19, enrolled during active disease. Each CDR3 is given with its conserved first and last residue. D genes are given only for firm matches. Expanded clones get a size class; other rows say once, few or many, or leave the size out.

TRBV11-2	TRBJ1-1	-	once	TGTGCCAGCAGCTTAGTTGAGCAGGAGAACACTGAAGCTTTCTTT	CASSLVEQENTEAFF
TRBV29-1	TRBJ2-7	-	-	TGCAGCGTGGGGGGTCCGAGCTCCTACGAGCAGTACTTC	CSVGGPSSYEQYF
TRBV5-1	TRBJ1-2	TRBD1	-	TGCGCCAGCAGCCCATCCCCCGGGACAGGCCTGACAAACTATGGCTACACCTTC	CASSPSPGTGLTNYGYTF
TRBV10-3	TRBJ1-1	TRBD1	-	TGTGCCATCAGTGAGCCTTACAGGGGGCGCACTGAAGCTTTCTTT	CAISEPYRGRTEAFF
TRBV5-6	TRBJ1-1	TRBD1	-	TGTGCCAGCAGCTTCGGCGACAGGGGAACTGAAGCTTTCTTT	CASSFGDRGTEAFF
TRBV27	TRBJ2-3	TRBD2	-	TGTGCCAGCAGGCCCGGGACTAGGGGGAATATTGATACGCAGTATTTT	CASRPGTRGNIDTQYF
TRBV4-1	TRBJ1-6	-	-	TGCGCCAGCAGCCAAGGATTGCAGGGAGGTAATTCACCCCTCCACTTT	CASSQGLQGGNSPLHF
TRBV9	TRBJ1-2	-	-	TGTGCCAGCAGCGTAGGTCTCAGAACCTCCTATGGCTACACCTTC	CASSVGLRTSYGYTF
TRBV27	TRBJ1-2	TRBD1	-	TGTGCCAGCAGTCCCAGGACAGGGGCGAAAAACTATGGCTACACCTTC	CASSPRTGAKNYGYTF
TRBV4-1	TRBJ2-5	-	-	TGCGCCAGCAGCCAAGAAGGGGGGGGGTATGAGACCCAGTACTTC	CASSQEGGGYETQYF
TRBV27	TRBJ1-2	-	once	TGTGCCAGCAGTTTATCGCGGGTTGAGGGCTACACCTTC	CASSLSRVEGYTF
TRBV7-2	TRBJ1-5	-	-	TGTGCCAGCAGCTTAGATGCAGGAAGGATAAGTCAGCCCCAGCATTTT	CASSLDAGRISQPQHF
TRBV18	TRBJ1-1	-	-	TGTGCCAGCTCACCCACGGGAAACACTGAAGCTTTCTTT	CASSPTGNTEAFF
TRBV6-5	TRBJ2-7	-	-	TGTGCCAGCAGTTACGGGACACACTCCTACGAGCAGTACTTC	CASSYGTHSYEQYF
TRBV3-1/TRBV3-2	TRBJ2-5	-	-	TGTGCCAGCAGCCAAGGGGCGCAGATCCAAGAGACCCAGTACTTC	CASSQGAQIQETQYF
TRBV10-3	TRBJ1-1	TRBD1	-	TGTGCCATCAGTGACTCGGACAGGACGAACACTGAAGCTTTCTTT	CAISDSDRTNTEAFF
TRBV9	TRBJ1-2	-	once	TGTGCCAGCAGAACCAGCGGCCCAGGCGGTTATGGCTACACCTTC	CASRTSGPGGYGYTF
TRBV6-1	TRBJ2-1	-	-	TGTGCCAGCAGTGACGGGCAGGGGTCCTACAATGAGCAGTTCTTC	CASSDGQGSYNEQFF
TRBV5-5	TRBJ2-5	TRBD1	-	TGTGCCAGCAGCCCTACAGGGGCGGAGACCCAGTACTTC	CASSPTGAETQYF
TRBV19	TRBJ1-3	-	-	TGTGCCAGTACCCTGCACCGCAGAAACTCTGGAAACACCATATATTTT	CASTLHRRNSGNTIYF
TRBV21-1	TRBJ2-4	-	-	TGTGCCAGCTTACCCGGCCCCCGGACAGGGCGCAGTAACATTCAGTACTTC	CASLPGPRTGRSNIQYF
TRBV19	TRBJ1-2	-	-	TGTGCCAGTAGAACCACAGGGCCTGGGCGCTACACCTTC	CASRTTGPGRYTF
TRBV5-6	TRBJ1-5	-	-	TGTGCCAGCAGCTTTAGAACAGGGAATTCCCTTCAGCCCCAGCATTTT	CASSFRTGNSLQPQHF
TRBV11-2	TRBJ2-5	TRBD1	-	TGTGCCAGCAGCTTAGGAATCAGGGGGCATTCTAAAGAGACCCAGTACTTC	CASSLGIRGHSKETQYF
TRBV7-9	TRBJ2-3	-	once	TGTGCCAGCAGCTCCCTAACAGATACGCAGTATTTT	CASSSLTDTQYF
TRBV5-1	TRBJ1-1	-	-	TGCGCCAGCAGCCGTAATGGAGTTGGGGCTGCTAAGAACACTGAAGCTTTCTTT	CASSRNGVGAAKNTEAFF
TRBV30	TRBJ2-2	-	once	TGTGCCACCAAGCGTCTCCACACCGGGGAGCTGTTTTTT	CATKRLHTGELFF
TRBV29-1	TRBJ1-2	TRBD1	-	TGCAGCGGTGAAAAGGGACAGGGTTATGGCTACACCTTC	CSGEKGQGYGYTF
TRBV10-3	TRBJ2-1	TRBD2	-	TGTGCCATCAATGCGGGAGTGAATGAGCAGTTCTTC	CAINAGVNEQFF
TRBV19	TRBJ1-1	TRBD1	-	TGTGCCAGTAAGACCGGACAGGCCAGAGGGAACACTGAAGCTTTCTTT	CASKTGQARGNTEAFF
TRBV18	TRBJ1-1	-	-	TGTGCCAGCTCACCGATGAGGATGAATGGCCTCACTGAAGCTTTCTTT	CASSPMRMNGLTEAFF
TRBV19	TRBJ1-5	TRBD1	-	TGTGCCAGTAGTATAGAACGGACAGGGCCCAATCAGCCCCAGCATTTT	CASSIERTGPNQPQHF
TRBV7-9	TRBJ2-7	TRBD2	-	TGTGCCAGCAGCTTAGCAGGGACTAGCTCCCACGAGCAGTACTTC	CASSLAGTSSHEQYF
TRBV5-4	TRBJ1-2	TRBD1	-	TGTGCCAGCAGCTTGCCCGGGACAGAATTAGAAGGCTACACCTTC	CASSLPGTELEGYTF
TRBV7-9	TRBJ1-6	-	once	TGTGCCAGCAGCTTAGAACAGGCCTGGAATTCACCCCTCCACTTT	CASSLEQAWNSPLHF
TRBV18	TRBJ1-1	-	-	TGTGCCAGCTCACCAACCATGGGGAACAGGGTAGGAGGCACTGAAGCTTTCTTT	CASSPTMGNRVGGTEAFF
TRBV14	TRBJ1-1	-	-	TGTGCCAGCAGCCAAGGCTTCGGGGAAGCTTTCTTT	CASSQGFGEAFF
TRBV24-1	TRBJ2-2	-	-	TGTGCCACCAGTGGACACGGGGACACCGGGGAGCTGTTTTTT	CATSGHGDTGELFF
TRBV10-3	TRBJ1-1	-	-	TGTGCCACTCAGAACCAGGGGACTGAAGCTTTCTTT	CATQNQGTEAFF
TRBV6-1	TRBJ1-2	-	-	TGTGCCAGCAGTGAAGCGGGCCCAACCGGCTATGGCTACACCTTC	CASSEAGPTGYGYTF
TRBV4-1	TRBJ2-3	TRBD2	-	TGCGCCAGCAGCCAAGATCACCCAGCGGGGAGCACAGATACGCAGTATTTT	CASSQDHPAGSTDTQYF